The 8 T cell receptor beta chains below were found in one sample sequenced in a study of blood T cell repertoires in COVID-19. The protocol was immunoSEQ multiplex PCR, while the TCRdb copy is restricted to in-frame clones and leaves out a portion. The data hold over 100,000 clones, with approximately 81% observed a single time. Sequenced sample: peripheral blood. The receptor source for this set is a woman of 80 years or more with acute or convalescent COVID-19.

The chain joins TRBV5-1 to TRBJ2-3, with 8 positions matching TRBD2. Germline V gene lookup returns CDR1 SGHRS and CDR2 YFSETQ. The trim removed 1 base at V and 7 bases at J, leaving 14 bases unmatched. This CDR3 has 17 amino acids. CDR3 bases: TGCGCCAGCAGCTTGTTCTCCGGGACTAGGGGCACGAATACGCAGTATTTT. Translated, it gives CASSLFSGTRGTNTQYF.

To note about this clone: The identical CDR3 is also encoded by other nucleotide sequences in the sample. This sequence joins TRBV24-1 and TRBJ2-3; D gene unclear. The CDR3 is 12 amino acids. Germline CDR1 reads KGHDR; CDR2 reads SFDVKD. Trimming shortened V by 6 bases and J by 0 bases, and 3 bases separated the two germline ends. CDR3 sequence (DNA): TGTGCCACCAGTTCGAGCACAGATACGCAGTATTTT. Protein sequence: CATSSSTDTQYF.

The rearrangement uses TRBV6-2 or TRBV6-3 and TRBJ2-3; D not resolved. The germline V gene encodes CDR1 MNHEY and CDR2 SVGEGT. The CDR3 is 14 amino acids. With 3 bases removed from V and 3 bases from J, the gap between germline ends came to 10 bases. Here the CDR3 reads CASSYIWQTDTQYF. The DNA for the CDR3 is TGTGCCAGCAGTTATATTTGGCAGACAGATACGCAGTATTTT.

The chain recombines TRBV9 with TRBJ1-2; D is ambiguous. V was cut by 4 bases and J by 7 bases, with 14 bases left in between. Germline values: CDR1 SGDLS, CDR2 YYNGEE. The length of the CDR3 is 13 residues. CDR3 in DNA: TGTGCCAGCAGCCCCGGAGAGGTGGGTGGCTACACCTTC. Protein: CASSPGEVGGYTF. Full variable domain (remainder filled in from reference TRBV9 and TRBJ1-2): DSGVTQTPKHLITATGQRVTLRCSPRSGDLSVYWYQQSLDQGLQFLIQYYNGEERAKGNILERFSAQQFPDLHSELNLSSLELGDSALYFCASSPGEVGGYTFGSGTRLTVV.

The chain recombines TRBV19 with TRBJ2-7; perhaps TRBD2 as D (5 bases). There are 16 residues in the CDR3. CDR1 is LNHDA and CDR2 is SQIVND in the germline V gene (reference sequence). Trimming took 3 bases from V and 2 from J, leaving 17 bases between them. CDR3 loop: CASSMPGSGNTYEQYF. The CDR3 DNA sequence: TGTGCCAGTAGTATGCCGGGAAGCGGTAATACCTACGAGCAGTACTTC.

The chain couples TRBV7-3 to TRBJ2-3, with TRBD2 matching over 8 bases. Germline V lookup: CDR1 SGHTA, CDR2 FQGTGA. V lost 2 bases and J lost 9; bases outside the gene matches: 1. The CDR3 spans 12 residues. The CDR3, as DNA: TGTGCCAGCAGCTTACCGGGAGGGACGCAGTATTTT. As protein: CASSLPGGTQYF.

The J gene is TRBJ2-1, the V gene TRBV18; 9 bases fit TRBD1. Per the germline V gene, CDR1 is KGHSH and CDR2 is LQKENI. The V segment lost 2 bases and the J segment 7 bases; nucleotides outside the gene matches: 12. The CDR3 has 17 residues. CDR3 protein: CASSPVVPGQGLNEQFF. The CDR3 nucleotides are TGTGCCAGCTCACCAGTTGTACCGGGACAGGGCCTTAATGAGCAGTTCTTC. The variable domain in full, with the rest retrieved from reference TRBV18 and TRBJ2-1, is NAGVMQNPRHLVRRRGQEARLRCSPMKGHSHVYWYRQLPEEGLKFMVYLQKENIIDESGMPKERFSAEFPKEGPSILRIQQVVRGDSAAYFCASSPVVPGQGLNEQFFGPGTRLTVL.

The chain combines TRBV4-3 with TRBJ2-1; D unclear. The CDR3 runs to 14 residues. The V gene's germline CDR1 is LGHNA and CDR2 YSLEER. Trimming removed 0 bases from V and 2 bases from J, with 5 bases in between. The CDR3 coding sequence is TGCGCCAGCAGCCAAGACTTAGCCTACAATGAGCAGTTCTTC. Its translation: CASSQDLAYNEQFF.